The subject of this entry is one T cell receptor (beta chain). The data stem from a study of technical replicates of blood from a handful of donors. This table comes from immunoSEQ multiplex PCR, and its TCRdb copy is limited to in-frame clones, with some not included. The data hold roughly 60,000 clones, with almost 95% observed a single time. Germline V gene sequence: CDR1 KGHSH, CDR2 LQKENI. Trimming stripped 6 bases from V and 5 bases from J, with 7 bases between. The length of the CDR3 is 11 residues. The gene calls are TRBV18 and TRBJ2-5; no clear D gene. The receptor comes from a human donor in good health. Some clones in this sample may be carry-over from other donors' samples. Sequencing used PBMCs. The chain's CDR3 is CASSAEETQYF. CDR3 sequence (DNA): TGTGCCAGCTCTGCTGAGGAGACCCAGTACTTC.